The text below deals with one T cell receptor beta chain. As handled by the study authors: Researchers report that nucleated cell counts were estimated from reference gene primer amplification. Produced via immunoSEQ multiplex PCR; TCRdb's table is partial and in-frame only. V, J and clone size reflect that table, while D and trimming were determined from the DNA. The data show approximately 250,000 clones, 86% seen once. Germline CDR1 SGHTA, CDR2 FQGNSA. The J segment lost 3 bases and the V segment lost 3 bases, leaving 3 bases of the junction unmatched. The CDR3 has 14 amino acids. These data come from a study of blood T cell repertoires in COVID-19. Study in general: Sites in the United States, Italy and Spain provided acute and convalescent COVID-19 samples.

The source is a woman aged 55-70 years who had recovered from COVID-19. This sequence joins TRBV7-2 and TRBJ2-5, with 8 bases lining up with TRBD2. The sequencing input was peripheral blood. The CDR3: CASSFGGAEETQYF. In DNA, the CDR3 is TGTGCCAGCAGCTTCGGGGGGGCGGAAGAGACCCAGTACTTC.